This TCR beta chain is drawn from a study of sequential checkpoint blockade in melanoma. On the study more broadly: Patients were randomized 1:1 to nivolumab-then-ipilimumab or ipilimumab-then-nivolumab first-line. Maintenance nivolumab came after either treatment sequence.

Profiled with immunoSEQ multiplex PCR; TCRdb holds only in-frame clones, not every one. In the table there are around 20,000 clones, roughly 53% of which are singletons. Treatment denoted: randomized to nivolumab then ipilimumab (arm A) or the reverse (arm B). No patient had prior DNA-damaging chemotherapy. Sorted cells were live CD3+CD8+, lacking CD19 and CD56, from PBMCs. CDR1 PRHDT and CDR2 FYEKMQ come from the germline V gene (reference sequence). The CDR3 length is 14 residues. Trimming cost V 5 bases and J 11 bases; bases outside gene matches: 11. This clone occurred a few times. V usage is TRBV13 and J usage is TRBJ1-4; 7 bases map to TRBD1. The receptor was isolated from a human donor with melanoma. Sequenced here: CD8+ T cells sorted from blood (inferred from file names), sampled from a patient given nivolumab and ipilimumab in sequence. The DNA for the CDR3 is TGTGCCAGCAGCCAAGGACAGGCCCGCGGGAAACTGTTTTTT. Its translation: CASSQGQARGKLFF.